This is a list of T cell receptor beta chains from one sample in a study of blood T cell repertoires in COVID-19. Assay used: immunoSEQ multiplex PCR; TCRdb lists only in-frame clones, some missing. The repertoire includes hundreds of thousands of clones, approximately 88% of them detected once, and roughly an eighth sits in the top ten. The sample taken for sequencing was peripheral blood. The receptors shown here come from a woman aged 45 to 65 with COVID-19, enrolled during active disease. Each CDR3 is given with its conserved first and last residue. Each record gives: clone size, J gene, V gene, D gene, CDR3 DNA, CDR3 protein. D genes are given only for firm matches. Not every row has a clone size; where given, it reads once, few, many or a size class.

NA,TRBJ2-5,TRBV27,TRBD2,TGTGCCAGCAGTTTGGGAGCGGGGGAGGAGACCCAGTACTTC,CASSLGAGEETQYF
NA,TRBJ1-2,TRBV28,TRBD1,TGTGCCAGCAGTTCCGGGACAGGTTTCTATGGCTACACCTTC,CASSSGTGFYGYTF
few,TRBJ1-5,TRBV19,TRBD1,TGTGCCAGTAAAGGAGGGGGCGTCAATCAGCCCCAGCATTTT,CASKGGGVNQPQHF
NA,TRBJ2-7,TRBV6-5,NA,TGTGCCAGCAGTAATAGGGGCACGGCCCCCTACGAGCAGTACTTC,CASSNRGTAPYEQYF
NA,TRBJ1-5,TRBV4-2,TRBD1,TGTGCCAGCAGCCAAGAAGACAGGGCGTCTCAGCCCCAGCATTTT,CASSQEDRASQPQHF
NA,TRBJ1-4,TRBV9,NA,TGTGCCAGCAGCGACCCTCGATCGGGGGGGTTTGGTGAAAAACTGTTTTTT,CASSDPRSGGFGEKLFF
NA,TRBJ2-1,TRBV29-1,TRBD2,TGCAGCGTTCGGGGGGGCGGCTCCTACAATGAGCAGTTCTTC,CSVRGGGSYNEQFF
NA,TRBJ2-7,TRBV11-2,TRBD1,TGTGCCAGCAGTGGGGCCGGGACAGTGTCCTACGAGCAGTACTTC,CASSGAGTVSYEQYF
NA,TRBJ1-6,TRBV6-1,TRBD1,TGTGCCAGCAGTGACGTGAACAGGGGATATTCACCCCTCCACTTT,CASSDVNRGYSPLHF
NA,TRBJ1-1,TRBV5-8,TRBD1,TGTGCCAGCAGCTTCGTTATGGGACAGGGTTTCTTT,CASSFVMGQGFF
NA,TRBJ2-2,TRBV11-2,TRBD1,TGTGCCAGCCGAACCCCGGGACAGGGGGCGAAGGGGGAGCTGTTTTTT,CASRTPGQGAKGELFF